This paragraph covers one TCR beta chain sequence. Germline CDR1 is SGHTA and CDR2 is FQGTGA. This CDR3 contains 11 residues. The V and J ends lost 8 bases and 7 bases respectively, with 9 bases between them. Under the authors' procedure: Reference gene primer amplification in the assay estimated nucleated cell counts. Method: immunoSEQ multiplex PCR; TCRdb's copy keeps in-frame clones and lacks some. V, J and clone size reflect that table, while D and trimming were determined from the DNA. Of approximately 140,000 clones detected, roughly 86% appear once; the ten largest clones hold 15%. This entry is derived from a study of blood T cell repertoires in COVID-19. Study overall: Whether acute or convalescent, the COVID-19 samples came from the United States, Italy and Spain. Sources were T cells, B-cell-depleted T cells, or PBMCs; the material itself was cDNA or gDNA.

The source material was peripheral blood. This clonotype was obtained from a human donor with acute or convalescent COVID-19. The donor label of this sample is uncertain. The chain couples TRBV7-3 to TRBJ2-1; TRBD2 might be the D (6 bases). DNA for the CDR3: TGTGCCAGCCGGGAGTTTAATGAGCAGTTCTTC. Protein: CASREFNEQFF.